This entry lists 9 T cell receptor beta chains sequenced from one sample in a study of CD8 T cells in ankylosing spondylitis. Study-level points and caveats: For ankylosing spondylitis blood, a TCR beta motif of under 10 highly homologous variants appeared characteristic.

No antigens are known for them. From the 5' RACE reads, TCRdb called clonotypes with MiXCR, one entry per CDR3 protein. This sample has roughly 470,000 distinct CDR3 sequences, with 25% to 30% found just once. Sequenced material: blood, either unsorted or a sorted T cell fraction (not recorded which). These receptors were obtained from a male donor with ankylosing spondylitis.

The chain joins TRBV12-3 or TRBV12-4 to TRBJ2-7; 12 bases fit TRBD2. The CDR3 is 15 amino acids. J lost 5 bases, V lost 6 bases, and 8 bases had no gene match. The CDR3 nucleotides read TGTGCCAGCAGAGAGACTAGCGGGAGAGGTAACGAGCAGTACTTC. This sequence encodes CASRETSGRGNEQYF.

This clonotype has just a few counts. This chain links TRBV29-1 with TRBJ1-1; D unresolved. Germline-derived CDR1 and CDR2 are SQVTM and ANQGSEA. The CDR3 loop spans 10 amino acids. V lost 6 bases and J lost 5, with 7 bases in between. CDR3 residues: CSVGWTEAFF. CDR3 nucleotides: TGCAGCGTAGGATGGACTGAAGCTTTCTTT.

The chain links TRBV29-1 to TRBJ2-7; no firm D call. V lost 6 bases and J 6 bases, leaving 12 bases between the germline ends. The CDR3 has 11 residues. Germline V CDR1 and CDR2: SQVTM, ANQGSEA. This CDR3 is CSVRLGSEQYV. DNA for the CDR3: TGCAGCGTACGCCTAGGGTCCGAGCAGTACGTC.

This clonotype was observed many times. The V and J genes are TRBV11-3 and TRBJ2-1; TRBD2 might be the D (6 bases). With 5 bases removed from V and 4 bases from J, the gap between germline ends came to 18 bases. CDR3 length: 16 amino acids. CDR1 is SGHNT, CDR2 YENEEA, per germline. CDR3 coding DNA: TGTGCCAGCAGCCCGGGACTCCTGAGGACATACAATGAGCAGTTCTTC. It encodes CASSPGLLRTYNEQFF.

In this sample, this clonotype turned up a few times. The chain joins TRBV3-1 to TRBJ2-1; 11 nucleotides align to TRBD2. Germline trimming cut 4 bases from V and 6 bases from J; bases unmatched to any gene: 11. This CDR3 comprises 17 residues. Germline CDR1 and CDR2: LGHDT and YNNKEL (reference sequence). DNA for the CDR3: TGTGCCAGCAGCCCCCATATCCTAGCGGGAGGTGGCAATGAGCAGTTCTTC. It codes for CASSPHILAGGGNEQFF.

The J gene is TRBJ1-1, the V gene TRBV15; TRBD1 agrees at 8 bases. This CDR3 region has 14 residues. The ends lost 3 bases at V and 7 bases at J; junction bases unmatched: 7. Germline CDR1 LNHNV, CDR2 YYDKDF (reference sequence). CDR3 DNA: TGTGCCACCAGCAGGAGCAGGGGGCCCTATGAAGCTTTCTTT. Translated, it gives CATSRSRGPYEAFF.

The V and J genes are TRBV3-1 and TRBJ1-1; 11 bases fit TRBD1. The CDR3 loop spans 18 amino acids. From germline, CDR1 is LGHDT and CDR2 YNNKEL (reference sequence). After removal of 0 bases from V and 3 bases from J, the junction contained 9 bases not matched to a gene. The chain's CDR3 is CASSQDQGTGGSYTEAFF. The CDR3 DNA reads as TGTGCCAGCAGCCAAGATCAAGGGACAGGGGGAAGTTACACTGAAGCTTTCTTT. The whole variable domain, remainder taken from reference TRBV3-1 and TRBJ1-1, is DTAVSQTPKYLVTQMGNDKSIKCEQNLGHDTMYWYKQDSKKFLKIMFSYNNKELIINETVPNRFSPKSPDKAHLNLHINSLELGDSAVYFCASSQDQGTGGSYTEAFFGQGTRLTVV.

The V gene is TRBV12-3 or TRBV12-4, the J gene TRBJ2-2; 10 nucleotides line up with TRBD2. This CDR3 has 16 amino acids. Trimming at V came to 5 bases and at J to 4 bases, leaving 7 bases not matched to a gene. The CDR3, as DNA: TGTGCCAGCAGTCTCAAAGCGGGAGGGCCCACCGGGGAGCTGTTTTTT. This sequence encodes CASSLKAGGPTGELFF.

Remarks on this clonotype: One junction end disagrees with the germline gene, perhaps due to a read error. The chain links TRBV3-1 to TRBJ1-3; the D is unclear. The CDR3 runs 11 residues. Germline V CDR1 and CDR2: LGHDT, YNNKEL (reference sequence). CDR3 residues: CAGSREYTIYF. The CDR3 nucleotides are TGTGCCGGCAGCCGAGAATATACCATATATTTT.